Each of the 5 T cell receptor beta chains below was sequenced from the same sample in a study of CD8 T cells in Susac syndrome. The RNA input was roughly 0.45 to 1 ug, and it was reverse transcribed with random hexamers. TCRdb recomputed calls from the immunoSEQ multiplex PCR reads with MiXCR, one row per CDR3 protein. The top ten clones hold 0.085% to 0.095% of a sample with 200,000 or so distinct CDR3 sequences, more than 90% of them seen once. The sequenced sample was CD4+ T cells from PBMCs. The receptors were gathered from a human donor with multiple sclerosis.

The chain employs TRBV7-9 and TRBJ1-1; D is possibly TRBD1 (6 bases). V was pared by 0 bases and J by 4 bases, with 12 bases between. The CDR3 contains 15 residues. CDR1 is SEHNR, CDR2 FQNEAQ, per germline (reference sequence). CDR3 amino acids: CASSLAGGLGTEAFF. CDR3 sequence (DNA): TGTGCCAGCAGCTTAGCAGGGGGGCTCGGCACTGAAGCTTTCTTT.

This clonotype was counted between two and nine times. The chain joins TRBV6-5 to TRBJ1-6; D is uncertain. The germline V gene encodes CDR1 MNHEY and CDR2 SVGAGI. V dropped 6 bases and J dropped 7 bases, with 10 bases sitting between them. This CDR3 contains 13 residues. The CDR3: CASSPEGNSPLHF. The CDR3 region has the DNA TGTGCCAGCAGCCCGGAAGGAAATTCACCCCTCCACTTT.

This rearrangement joins TRBV6-1 to TRBJ1-1, with 7 bases identical to TRBD1. This CDR3 spans 16 amino acids. Losses at the gene ends were 6 bases for V and 0 bases for J; bases not matched to a gene: 10. Germline CDR1 MNHNS, CDR2 SASEGT. The CDR3 protein is CASSRTRTGMNTEAFF. The CDR3 DNA reads as TGTGCCAGCAGCCGGACCCGGACAGGCATGAACACTGAAGCTTTCTTT.

A single count supports this clonotype. The J gene is TRBJ2-5, the V gene TRBV30, with 10 nucleotides matching TRBD2. The CDR3 is 15 residues long. V lost 4 bases to trimming and J lost 2 bases; unmatched junction nucleotides: 7. Germline V lookup: CDR1 GTSNPN, CDR2 SVGIG (reference sequence). The CDR3 protein is CAWNPGLAQQETQYF. CDR3 nucleotide sequence: TGTGCCTGGAACCCGGGACTAGCGCAACAAGAGACCCAGTACTTC.

The rearrangement links TRBV20-1 to TRBJ2-7, with TRBD2 identical over 11 bases. The CDR3 has 14 residues. The germline V gene encodes CDR1 DFQATT and CDR2 SNEGSKA (reference sequence). V was pared by 6 bases and J by 5 bases, with 9 bases of the junction left unmatched. CDR3 region: CSAILAGGGHEQYF. For the CDR3, the DNA is TGCAGTGCCATCCTAGCGGGAGGAGGCCACGAGCAGTACTTC.